These 14 T cell receptor beta chains originate from one sample sequenced in a study of T cells in Graves' hyperthyroidism and ophthalmopathy. Template material for amplifying TCR beta CDR3 regions consisted of RNA transcripts. When the TCR CDR3 underwent first-round RT-PCR, the HTBI primer set was used. Using its own MiXCR run on the multiplex PCR reads, TCRdb lists one record per CDR3 protein. The data contain 600,000 to 900,000 distinct CDR3 sequences, around 17% of them singletons. The sample comprised blood. The receptors derive from a man aged 18-30 years with Graves' hyperthyroidism.

This chain connects TRBV3-1 to TRBJ2-3, with a possible D match to TRBD2 (6 bases). CDR3 length equals 13 residues. V dropped 6 bases and J dropped 4 bases, with 11 bases sitting between them. The germline gives CDR1 LGHDT, CDR2 YNNKEL (reference sequence). This chain's CDR3 is CASSKGLADTQYF. The CDR3 nucleotides read TGTGCCAGCAGTAAGGGACTTGCAGATACGCAGTATTTT.

The CDR3 nucleotides read TGTGCCGCACTCCCGACTAGCGGGGGGACGAACACCGGGGAGCTGTTTTTT. This codes for CAALPTSGGTNTGELFF. This chain links TRBV6-1 with TRBJ2-2; 13 positions agree with TRBD2. Germline-derived CDR1 and CDR2 are MNHNS and SASEGT. The CDR3 covers 17 residues. The ends lost 11 bases at V and 0 bases at J; junction bases unmatched: 9.

The chain couples TRBV20-1 to TRBJ2-2, with D unclear. CDR1 is DFQATT and CDR2 is SNEGSKA in the germline V gene (reference sequence). This CDR3 comprises 15 residues. V lost 2 bases to trimming and J lost 0 bases, with 10 bases between them. CDR3 protein: CSARYGGSNTGELFF. Here the CDR3 DNA reads TGCAGTGCTAGATATGGCGGTTCGAACACCGGGGAGCTGTTTTTT.

This clonotype was seen at least ten times. The chain is built from TRBV7-2 and TRBJ2-7, with D uncertain. The V and J ends lost 4 bases and 6 bases respectively, with 10 bases between them. From germline, CDR1 is SGHTA and CDR2 FQGNSA. The CDR3 spans 12 residues. CDR3 sequence reads: CASSWVTAEQYF. The CDR3, as DNA: TGTGCCAGCAGCTGGGTAACAGCCGAGCAGTACTTC.

The CDR3 here is CSVPPRGGGGAFF. The CDR3, as DNA: TGCAGCGTTCCACCACGAGGGGGGGGGGGAGCTTTCTTT. The chain is built from TRBV29-1 and TRBJ1-1, with D possibly TRBD1 on 6 matching bases. The V end was cut by 5 bases, the J end by 10 bases, with 20 bases between. The germline CDR1 and CDR2 sequences are SQVTM and ANQGSEA. This CDR3 has 13 amino acids.

This clonotype was seen at least ten times. The V gene is TRBV3-1, the J gene TRBJ2-5; no clear D gene. Trimming cost V 1 base and J 0 bases, with 6 bases left between them. This CDR3 is built from 14 residues. Germline V gene data show CDR1 as LGHDT and CDR2 as YNNKEL (reference sequence). This CDR3 is CASSQGENQETQYF. In DNA form, the CDR3 reads TGTGCCAGCAGCCAAGGGGAAAACCAAGAGACCCAGTACTTC.

This clonotype was recorded at least ten times. The CDR3 DNA is TGTGCCAGCAGTGTCAAGGACAGCTATGGCTACACCTTC. Amino acids: CASSVKDSYGYTF. This chain connects TRBV2 to TRBJ1-2, with D perhaps TRBD1 (6 bases). Trimming removed 4 bases from V and 4 bases from J, with 10 bases in between. The CDR3 covers 13 residues. Germline assignment: CDR1 SNHLY and CDR2 FYNNEI.

This clonotype was observed at least ten times. The chain uses TRBV6-5 and TRBJ2-3, with D tentatively TRBD1 (6 bases). Between the trimmed V and J ends, which lost 0 bases and 8 bases, there was a span of 6 bases. Per the germline V gene, CDR1 is MNHEY and CDR2 is SVGAGI. The length of the CDR3 is 12 residues. The CDR3 here is CASSYSGGTQYF. DNA of the CDR3: TGTGCCAGCAGTTACTCAGGGGGTACGCAGTATTTT.

Ten or more counts support this clonotype. The chain carries TRBV18 and TRBJ2-7; D remains unclear. Looked up from germline, CDR1 is KGHSH and CDR2 is LQKENI. V was pared by 5 bases and J by 1 base, with 9 bases between. The length of the CDR3 is 13 residues. The CDR3 DNA reads as TGTGCCAGCTCAGTGACGGATTCCTACGAGCAGTACTTC. This codes for CASSVTDSYEQYF.

This clonotype was counted ten times or more. This chain joins TRBV2 and TRBJ2-3; TRBD2 is a possible D gene (6 bases). The CDR3 has 14 amino acids. Germline V gene data show CDR1 as SNHLY and CDR2 as FYNNEI. With 6 bases removed from V and 2 bases from J, the gap between germline ends came to 12 bases. The CDR3 reads CASRHSGPTDTQYF. The CDR3 DNA follows: TGTGCCAGCAGGCATAGCGGCCCCACAGATACGCAGTATTTT.

This clonotype came up a few times. The chain recombines TRBV5-1 with TRBJ2-2, with D uncertain. Germline CDR1 SGHRS, CDR2 YFSETQ. Deletions cut 0 bases from V and 6 bases from J, with 3 bases between. The CDR3 contains 12 residues. In DNA form, the CDR3 reads TGCGCCAGCAGCTTGGAATCCGGGGAGCTGTTTTTT. As protein: CASSLESGELFF.

The sample holds a few counts of this clonotype. This sequence joins TRBV20-1 and TRBJ2-5, with D perhaps TRBD2 (6 bases). Germline CDR1 is DFQATT and CDR2 is SNEGSKA (reference sequence). The CDR3 length is 13 residues. CDR3 DNA sequence: TGCAATCTCCGGGACTTCGCCTTCGGGACCCAGTACTTC. Protein sequence: CNLRDFAFGTQYF.

This chain links TRBV27 with TRBJ2-7; 8 nucleotides agree with TRBD1. The CDR3 has 17 amino acids. Germline CDR1 reads MNHEY; CDR2 reads SMNVEV (reference sequence). V lost 6 bases and J lost 3; bases outside the gene matches: 16. The CDR3 nucleotides are TGTGCCAGCAGCCCCTCTTTGGACAGGGATGAGCGCTACGAGCAGTACTTC. Translating gives CASSPSLDRDERYEQYF.

This rearrangement joins TRBV7-8 to TRBJ1-2, with D hard to call. The CDR3 covers 13 residues. Trimming left V 4 bases short and J 1 base short, with 7 bases between. CDR1 and CDR2 from the germline V gene are SGHVS and FQNEAQ. The CDR3 loop reads CASSSHINYGYTF. CDR3 bases: TGTGCCAGCAGCTCACACATTAACTATGGCTACACCTTC.